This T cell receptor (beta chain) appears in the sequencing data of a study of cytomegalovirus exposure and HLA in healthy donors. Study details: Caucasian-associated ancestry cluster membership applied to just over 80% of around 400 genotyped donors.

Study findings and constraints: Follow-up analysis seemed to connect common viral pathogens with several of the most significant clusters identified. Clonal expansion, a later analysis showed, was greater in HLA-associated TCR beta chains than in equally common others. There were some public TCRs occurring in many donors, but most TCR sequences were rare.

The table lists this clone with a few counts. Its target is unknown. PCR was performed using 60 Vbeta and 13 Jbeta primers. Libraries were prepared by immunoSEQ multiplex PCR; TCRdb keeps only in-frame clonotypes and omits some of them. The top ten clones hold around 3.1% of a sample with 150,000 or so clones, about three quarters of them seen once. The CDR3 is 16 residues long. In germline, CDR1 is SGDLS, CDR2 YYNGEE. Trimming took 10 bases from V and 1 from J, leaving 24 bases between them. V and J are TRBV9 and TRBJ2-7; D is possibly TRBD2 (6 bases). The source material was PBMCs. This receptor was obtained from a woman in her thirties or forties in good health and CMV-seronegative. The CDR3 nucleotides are TGTGCCGGCATAAGTGAAGGCAGGGAGGTATCCTACGAGCAGTACTTC. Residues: CAGISEGREVSYEQYF.